The 29 T cell receptor beta chains in this list originate from one sample, sequenced in a study of Japanese encephalitis immunity and Zika vaccine responses. TCRdb independently ran MiXCR on the 5' RACE reads; one entry per CDR3 protein. The sample has roughly 320 distinct CDR3 sequences, around 3% seen once. Peptide pools at about 0.94 ug/mL each stimulated CFSE-labeled PBMCs over a roughly six-day culture. The specimen comprised antigen-activated CD8+ T cells from blood, cultured, sampled during a Zika inactivated vaccine study. The receptors originated from an adult man who received an inactivated Zika virus vaccine.

This clonotype was seen ten or more times. J is TRBJ2-7 and V is TRBV5-4, with a tentative D call TRBD2 (6 bases). The V and J ends lost 3 bases and 3 bases respectively, with 10 bases between them. Germline CDR1 reads SGHNT; CDR2 reads YYREEE (reference sequence). The length of the CDR3 is 13 residues. Here the CDR3 reads CASSYLGGYEQYF. The CDR3, as DNA: TGTGCCAGCAGCTACTTGGGGGGCTACGAGCAGTACTTC.

Concerning this clonotype: The likely explanation is a read error, given a far larger clone one base away. J is TRBJ2-7 and V is TRBV12-3 or TRBV12-4; D is unresolved. The CDR3 has 13 residues. V lost 3 bases, J lost 7 bases, and 13 bases lay in between. The CDR3 loop is CASSFFDGNEQYF. The CDR3 DNA follows: TGTGCCAGCAGTTTTTTTGATGGGAATGAGCAGTACTTC.

Sample share makes this clonotype medium-sized. This chain connects TRBV29-1 to TRBJ2-7; 9 nucleotides agree with TRBD1. The ends lost 5 bases at V and 0 bases at J; junction bases unmatched: 11. The CDR3 extends over 16 amino acids. Germline V gene lookup returns CDR1 SQVTM and CDR2 ANQGSEA. The CDR3 nucleotides are TGCAGCGTTTCCGGGACAGGGAGTGGCCACTCCTACGAGCAGTACTTC. This translates into CSVSGTGSGHSYEQYF.

This clonotype is labeled medium-sized. The V gene is TRBV9, the J gene TRBJ1-2, with 7 bases that match TRBD1. Germline CDR1 SGDLS, CDR2 YYNGEE. Trimming at V came to 0 bases and at J to 5 bases, leaving 7 bases not matched to a gene. The CDR3 runs 15 residues. The CDR3 nucleotides are TGTGCCAGCAGCGTAGGCGGGACAGAGAAGTATGGCTACACCTTC. It encodes CASSVGGTEKYGYTF.

Relative to its sample, this clonotype is medium-sized. The J gene is TRBJ2-3, the V gene TRBV6-1; no firm D call. Per the germline V gene, CDR1 is MNHNS and CDR2 is SASEGT. V dropped 0 bases and J dropped 4 bases, with 11 bases sitting between them. The CDR3 consists of 15 residues. The DNA for the CDR3 is TGTGCCAGCAGTGAAGCGGACGCCAGTTCAGATACGCAGTATTTT. This encodes CASSEADASSDTQYF.

This clonotype is classed as medium-sized. This chain uses TRBV4-3 with TRBJ2-3, with D possibly called TRBD1 or TRBD2 (5 bases each). V lost 0 bases to trimming and J lost 6 bases, with 13 bases between them. The CDR3 covers 15 residues. The germline gives CDR1 LGHNA, CDR2 YSLEER. The CDR3 nucleotides read TGCGCCAGCAGCCAAGACGGACTGGGGGTGGATACGCAGTATTTT. Its protein product is CASSQDGLGVDTQYF.

This clonotype was counted a few times. DNA for the CDR3: TGTGCCAGCAGTTGGACCTACTATCCTACGCAGTATTTT. This translates into CASSWTYYPTQYF. V usage is TRBV28 and J usage is TRBJ2-3, with no clear D. CDR1 is MDHEN and CDR2 is SYDVKM in the germline V gene. V was shortened by 4 bases and J by 8 bases, with 13 bases between the two germline ends. This CDR3 has 13 amino acids.

Sample share makes this clonotype large. The chain uses TRBV4-3 and TRBJ2-3; 8 bases match TRBD1. There are 17 residues in the CDR3. V gave up 1 base and J gave up 6 bases; unmatched junction bases: 12. From germline, CDR1 is LGHNA and CDR2 YSLEER. The CDR3 DNA reads as TGCGCCAGCAGCCAAGGTACCGGACAGGGAGTATCGGATACGCAGTATTTT. Translating gives CASSQGTGQGVSDTQYF.

This clonotype rates as large. The chain has TRBV2 and TRBJ1-1, with D unclear. Germline V gene sequence: CDR1 SNHLY, CDR2 FYNNEI. This CDR3 is built from 13 residues. Trimming left V 5 bases short and J 1 base short, with 8 bases between. The CDR3 DNA reads as TGTGCCAGCAGTCTGGGGAGGAACACTGAAGCTTTCTTT. Encoded protein: CASSLGRNTEAFF. Drawing the rest from reference TRBV2 and TRBJ1-1, the complete variable domain is EPEVTQTPSHQVTQMGQEVILRCVPISNHLYFYWYRQILGQKVEFLVSFYNNEISEKSEIFDDQFSVERPDGSNFTLKIRSTKLEDSAMYFCASSLGRNTEAFFGQGTRLTVV.

This clonotype is labeled as large. The V call is TRBV6-5, the J call TRBJ2-3, with 14 bases aligning to TRBD2. CDR3 length: 15 residues. The germline CDR1 and CDR2 sequences are MNHEY and SVGAGI. After removal of 4 bases from V and 4 bases from J, the junction contained 1 base not matched to a gene. As DNA, the CDR3 is TGTGCCAGCAGTTTGACTAGCGGGGGGGCAGATACGCAGTATTTT. Translation: CASSLTSGGADTQYF.

In its sample, this clonotype is large. DNA of the CDR3: TGCAGTGTTGAGGACAGGAACACTGAAGCTTTCTTT. Translation: CSVEDRNTEAFF. The rearrangement uses TRBV20-1 and TRBJ1-1; D may be TRBD1 (6 bases). This CDR3 has 12 residues. Germline CDR1 and CDR2: DFQATT and SNEGSKA (reference sequence). V was trimmed by 7 bases and J by 1 base, leaving 10 bases between them.

In its sample, this clonotype ranks as medium-sized. The genes are TRBV27 and TRBJ2-2, with 10 bases identical to TRBD2. J gave up 6 bases and V 6 bases, and 7 bases lay outside the gene matches. Germline CDR1 is MNHEY and CDR2 is SMNVEV (reference sequence). The CDR3 sequence is 15 residues long. The CDR3 loop reads CASRLAGGSAGELFF. The CDR3 DNA sequence: TGTGCCAGCAGATTAGCGGGGGGCAGTGCCGGGGAGCTGTTTTTT.

J is TRBJ2-5 and V is TRBV3-1, with TRBD2 matching over 7 bases. The ends lost 1 base at V and 3 bases at J; junction bases unmatched: 5. CDR1 is LGHDT, CDR2 YNNKEL, per germline (reference sequence). This CDR3 has 15 amino acids. CDR3 in amino acids: CASSQGGGIKETQYF. The CDR3 coding sequence is TGTGCCAGCAGCCAAGGGGGAGGGATTAAAGAGACCCAGTACTTC.

This clonotype was seen more than once but under ten times. The chain employs TRBV6-1 and TRBJ2-2, with 8 positions matching TRBD2. The germline CDR1 and CDR2 sequences are MNHNS and SASEGT. The CDR3 has 19 amino acids. V dropped 5 bases and J dropped 3; count of bases not matched to a gene: 17. The CDR3 DNA sequence: TGTGCCAGCAGTACCCCAATCCCCGGAGGCGGGGGGCACACCGGGGAGCTGTTTTTT. It encodes CASSTPIPGGGGHTGELFF.

This clonotype is categorized as large (0.1 to 1%). The V call is TRBV27, the J call TRBJ2-3; no reliable D call. The CDR3 is 10 residues long. CDR1 is MNHEY, CDR2 SMNVEV, per germline (reference sequence). Trimming cost V 9 bases and J 2 bases, with 3 bases left between them. Here the CDR3 reads CARPTDTQYF. The CDR3, as DNA: TGTGCCAGACCCACAGATACGCAGTATTTT.

By sample share, this clonotype is medium-sized. J is TRBJ2-7 and V is TRBV7-2; 11 bases match TRBD1. The CDR3 has 18 amino acids. With 5 bases clipped from V and 0 bases from J, the junction kept 12 bases outside the gene matches. Germline V gene lookup returns CDR1 SGHTA and CDR2 FQGNSA. CDR3 amino acids: CASSRFPGQGESSYEQYF. The CDR3 coding sequence is TGTGCCAGCAGCCGTTTTCCGGGACAGGGGGAGTCCTCCTACGAGCAGTACTTC. Combining the CDR3 with reference TRBV7-2 and TRBJ2-7 gives the whole variable domain GAGVSQSPSNKVTEKGKDVELRCDPISGHTALYWYRQSLGQGLEFLIYFQGNSAPDKSGLPSDRFSAERTGGSVSTLTIQRTQQEDSAVYLCASSRFPGQGESSYEQYFGPGTRLTVT.

The sample holds a few counts of this clonotype. V is TRBV5-4 and J is TRBJ1-2; a weak D match, TRBD1 (5 bases). The V gene lost 4 bases and the J gene lost 5 bases, with 6 bases spanning the gap. CDR3 length equals 11 residues. CDR1 and CDR2 (germline): SGHNT, YYREEE (reference sequence). This CDR3 is CASSPGYGYTF. The CDR3 DNA reads TGTGCCAGCAGCCCAGGGTATGGCTACACCTTC.

This clonotype is categorized as hyperexpanded. The CDR3 protein is CASSPLIPLGQGNTGELFF. DNA for the CDR3: TGTGCCAGCTCACCACTGATCCCCCTCGGCCAGGGGAACACCGGGGAGCTGTTTTTT. The chain combines TRBV18 with TRBJ2-2, with D possibly matching TRBD1 (5 bases). V was shortened by 1 base and J by 1 base, with 19 bases between the two germline ends. Per germline, CDR1 KGHSH and CDR2 LQKENI. CDR3 length equals 19 residues.

In its sample, this clonotype ranks as medium-sized. Here the CDR3 reads CASSPPGGYEQYF. The CDR3 DNA is TGCGCCAGCAGCCCCCCGGGCGGATACGAGCAGTACTTC. The rearrangement joins TRBV4-1 to TRBJ2-7; D remains ambiguous. The length of the CDR3 is 13 residues. Germline V CDR1 and CDR2: MGHRA, YSYEKL. V was shortened by 4 bases and J by 4 bases, with 11 bases between the two germline ends.

In this sample, this clonotype is medium-sized. The gene calls are TRBV6-1 and TRBJ2-5, with TRBD1 matching over 10 bases. The CDR3 is made up of 16 amino acids. Trimming took 6 bases from V and 4 from J; bases not matched to a gene: 11. Germline V lookup: CDR1 MNHNS, CDR2 SASEGT. The CDR3 coding sequence is TGTGCCAGCAGACCACATGACAGGGGGCAAGCAGAGACCCAGTACTTC. Its protein is CASRPHDRGQAETQYF.

This clonotype counts as large. V and J are TRBV24-1 and TRBJ2-5; 10 bases agree with TRBD2. This CDR3 contains 15 residues. The V and J ends lost 0 bases and 7 bases, in that order; junction bases with no gene match: 4. Germline CDR1 and CDR2: KGHDR and SFDVKD. The DNA of the CDR3 is TGTGCCACCAGTGATTTGACTAGCGGGGAGGCGACCCAGTACTTC. This codes for CATSDLTSGEATQYF.

This clonotype was seen repeatedly, ten times or more. The rearrangement uses TRBV24-1 and TRBJ2-2; a possible D gene is TRBD1 (6 bases). Deletions cut 2 bases from V and 3 bases from J, with 12 bases between. The CDR3 spans 16 residues. Germline lookup yields CDR1 KGHDR and CDR2 SFDVKD. The DNA of the CDR3 is TGTGCCACCAGTGATTCAGCCAGGGGTGACACCGGGGAGCTGTTTTTT. It codes for CATSDSARGDTGELFF.

This clonotype is classed as medium-sized. The V call is TRBV23-1, the J call TRBJ1-2, with 7 positions matching TRBD1. TRBV23-1 is recorded as an ORF, its role being uncertain. V shed 2 bases and J 8 bases; nucleotides not matched to a gene: 17. The CDR3 loop spans 17 amino acids. The CDR3 protein is CASSQPHGTAFLGGYTF. The CDR3 DNA reads as TGCGCCAGCAGTCAACCCCACGGGACAGCCTTCTTGGGGGGCTACACCTTC.

The gene calls are TRBV6-5 and TRBJ1-3; D ambiguous. V gave up 0 bases and J gave up 0 bases, with 6 bases separating them. The CDR3 spans 15 residues. In germline, CDR1 is MNHEY, CDR2 SVGAGI. The CDR3 is CASSYSPDSGNTIYF. Here the CDR3 DNA reads TGTGCCAGCAGTTACTCTCCGGACTCTGGAAACACCATATATTTT.

In its sample, this clonotype ranks as medium-sized. Here the CDR3 DNA reads TGTGCCAGCAGCTTAAACCGGGACAGGGCCCACGAGCAGTACTTC. Its protein is CASSLNRDRAHEQYF. The V call is TRBV13, the J call TRBJ2-7, with TRBD1 identical over 9 bases. The CDR3 totals 15 residues. J lost 5 bases, V lost 2 bases, and 7 bases had no gene match. Germline CDR1 is PRHDT and CDR2 is FYEKMQ (reference sequence).

This clonotype qualifies as large. This chain links TRBV20-1 with TRBJ1-1, with D possibly TRBD1 on 5 matching bases. The CDR3 is made up of 15 amino acids. V was pared by 0 bases and J by 5 bases, with 16 bases between. Germline V gene lookup returns CDR1 DFQATT and CDR2 SNEGSKA (reference sequence). The CDR3 region has the DNA TGCAGTGCTAGAGATCAGGGCTTCTCGGAGACTGAAGCTTTCTTT. Amino acids: CSARDQGFSETEAFF.

The chain combines TRBV4-3 with TRBJ1-2; possibly TRBD1 for D (6 bases). Per germline, CDR1 LGHNA and CDR2 YSLEER. V was shortened by 0 bases and J by 2 bases, with 16 bases between the two germline ends. The CDR3 is 17 amino acids. CDR3 in amino acids: CASSQDYRAGDNYGYTF. CDR3 in DNA: TGCGCCAGCAGCCAAGATTATCGAGCAGGGGACAACTATGGCTACACCTTC.

This clonotype was seen repeatedly, ten times or more. The gene calls are TRBV6-2 or TRBV6-3 and TRBJ2-7; TRBD1 is a possible D gene (5 bases). The V end lost 6 bases, the J end lost 2 bases, and 14 bases lay between the germline ends. CDR3 length: 14 amino acids. CDR1 is MNHEY, CDR2 SVGEGT, per germline. This chain's CDR3 is CASSQDTGPYEQYF. In DNA, the CDR3 is TGTGCCAGCAGCCAAGACACAGGACCCTACGAGCAGTACTTC.

By its share, this clonotype is large (0.1 to 1%). The J gene is TRBJ2-1, the V gene TRBV6-5, with 11 bases fitting TRBD2. CDR3 length: 16 amino acids. J lost 2 bases, V lost 5 bases, and 5 bases had no gene match. Germline assignment: CDR1 MNHEY and CDR2 SVGAGI. The CDR3 DNA is TGTGCCAGCAGTGTCCTTAGCGGGGGGGCCTACAATGAGCAGTTCTTC. It specifies CASSVLSGGAYNEQFF.